One sample yielded the 4 T cell receptor beta chains listed below, sequenced in a study of early T cells in non-severe SARS-CoV-2 infection. TCRdb recomputed calls from the 5' RACE reads with MiXCR, one row per CDR3 protein. The sample consists of approximately 47,000 distinct CDR3 sequences, about a tenth of them appearing once. The sample here was whole blood, taken at baseline. The receptors were sampled from an adult who was a healthcare worker with PCR-confirmed SARS-CoV-2 infection or an uninfected control (not recorded which).

The J gene is TRBJ2-1, the V gene TRBV2; a weak D match, TRBD2 (5 bases). The CDR3 extends over 15 amino acids. Germline assignment: CDR1 SNHLY and CDR2 FYNNEI. Trimming removed 8 bases at V and 6 bases at J, with 20 bases between. The CDR3 DNA reads as TGTGCCAGCCTGCTGGACTTCATGCACAGCAATGAGCAGTTCTTC. The encoded protein is CASLLDFMHSNEQFF.

V is TRBV28 and J is TRBJ2-7, with D possibly TRBD2 on 5 matching bases. V shed 3 bases and J shed 6 bases, with 12 bases lying between them. Germline V gives CDR1 MDHEN, CDR2 SYDVKM. The CDR3 consists of 13 residues. The CDR3 DNA sequence: TGTGCCAGCAGTTTGAACGAGGGTGGCGAGCAGTACTTC. Translating gives CASSLNEGGEQYF.

The chain employs TRBV4-3 and TRBJ1-1, with D maybe TRBD1 (5 bases). The germline V gene has CDR1 LGHNA and CDR2 YSLEER. The CDR3 is made up of 14 amino acids. V lost 6 bases and J lost 5, with 16 bases in between. CDR3 bases: TGCGCCAGCAGACTGGGGCAGGAGGGGACTGAAGCTTTCTTT. Translated: CASRLGQEGTEAFF.

This clonotype was picked up many times. The gene calls are TRBV11-2 and TRBJ2-7; TRBD1 agrees at 7 bases. After removal of 1 base from V and 6 bases from J, the junction contained 6 bases not matched to a gene. Looked up from germline, CDR1 is SGHAT and CDR2 is FQNNGV. CDR3 length: 14 amino acids. The CDR3 here is CASSLGQGRGEQYF. CDR3 DNA: TGTGCCAGCAGCTTAGGACAGGGTCGGGGCGAGCAGTACTTC.